Following are 13 T cell receptor beta chains from one sample sequenced in a study of blood T cell repertoires in COVID-19. Sequencing used immunoSEQ multiplex PCR; TCRdb keeps in-frame clones, though not all of them. This sample yields about 210,000 clones, of which around 80% are seen a single time; roughly 12% belongs to the top ten. Sequences were obtained from peripheral blood. These receptors came from a woman aged 40 to 49 with acute or convalescent COVID-19.

J is TRBJ1-2 and V is TRBV15; D is possibly TRBD1 (5 bases). V was clipped by 1 base and J by 5 bases, with 14 bases between them. The V gene's germline CDR1 is LNHNV and CDR2 YYDKDF (reference sequence). The CDR3 spans 15 residues. In nucleotides, the CDR3 is TGTGCCACCAGCAGAGTGGACACGGGGGGGTATGGCTACACCTTC. Its translation: CATSRVDTGGYGYTF.

Regarding this clone: The sample carries other DNA sequences with the same CDR3. The rearrangement uses TRBV4-3 and TRBJ2-7; 8 positions agree with TRBD2. The CDR3 totals 15 residues. J was trimmed by 0 bases and V by 2 bases; bases with no gene match: 3. Germline V CDR1 and CDR2: LGHNA, YSLEER. In DNA form, the CDR3 reads TGCGCCAGCAGCCAATTCAGCGGGGGCTCCTACGAGCAGTACTTC. Amino acids: CASSQFSGGSYEQYF.

The chain links TRBV7-2 to TRBJ1-1, with D perhaps TRBD1 (5 bases). Trimming took off 4 bases at V and 5 bases at J, with 20 bases between the two ends. The length of the CDR3 is 16 residues. In germline, CDR1 is SGHTA, CDR2 FQGNSA. CDR3 in amino acids: CASSSPSGVGGTEAFF. The CDR3 region has the DNA TGTGCCAGCAGCTCGCCTTCCGGGGTGGGGGGGACTGAAGCTTTCTTT.

This clone was seen only once. Here the CDR3 reads CASSSRDRSYEQYF. The CDR3 bases are TGTGCCAGCAGCAGTCGGGATCGCTCCTACGAGCAGTACTTC. The chain employs TRBV7-2 and TRBJ2-7; D is possibly TRBD2 (5 bases). The CDR3 runs to 14 residues. Germline values: CDR1 SGHTA, CDR2 FQGNSA. V was clipped by 5 bases and J by 0 bases, with 11 bases between them.

The chain is built from TRBV18 and TRBJ1-2; the D gene is possibly TRBD1 (5 bases). V lost 2 bases to trimming and J lost 4 bases, with 14 bases between them. Germline V gives CDR1 KGHSH, CDR2 LQKENI. The CDR3 sequence is 15 residues long. The CDR3 sequence: CASSPKQGEVYGYTF. CDR3 sequence (DNA): TGTGCCAGCTCACCAAAGCAGGGCGAGGTCTATGGCTACACCTTC.

As regards this clone: Other DNA sequences of this sample code for an identical CDR3. The rearrangement joins TRBV27 to TRBJ1-1; D may be TRBD1 (6 bases). The CDR3 sequence is 13 residues long. Trimming shortened V by 3 bases and J by 1 base, and 6 bases separated the two germline ends. Germline CDR1 is MNHEY and CDR2 is SMNVEV (reference sequence). This CDR3 reads CASSFRGNTEAFF. The CDR3 coding sequence is TGTGCCAGCAGTTTCAGGGGGAACACTGAAGCTTTCTTT.

This clone appeared once. The rearrangement uses TRBV27 and TRBJ2-7; 8 nucleotides agree with TRBD1. The CDR3 spans 14 residues. The junction had 5 bases not matched to a gene; V was cut back by 4 bases and J by 3 bases. The germline V gene has CDR1 MNHEY and CDR2 SMNVEV (reference sequence). The CDR3 DNA sequence: TGTGCCAGCAGTTCCGGGACAGGCAACTACGAGCAGTACTTC. Protein sequence: CASSSGTGNYEQYF.

The chain combines TRBV6-2 or TRBV6-3 with TRBJ2-1, with D perhaps matching TRBD2 (6 bases). Trimming removed 5 bases at V and 2 bases at J, with 13 bases between. The CDR3 totals 15 residues. From germline, CDR1 is MNHEY and CDR2 SVGEGT. The CDR3 sequence is CASSPTRSAYNEQFF. Written as DNA, the CDR3 is TGTGCCAGCAGTCCGACTAGAAGCGCCTACAATGAGCAGTTCTTC.

The rearrangement uses TRBV5-6 and TRBJ2-7, with D possibly being TRBD2 (6 bases). This CDR3 comprises 15 residues. CDR1 is SGHDT and CDR2 is YYEEEE in the germline V gene. V shed 5 bases and J shed 3 bases, with 18 bases lying between them. Here the CDR3 reads CASRQNGGESYEQYF. In nucleotides, the CDR3 is TGTGCCAGCAGGCAGAATGGCGGGGAAAGCTACGAGCAGTACTTC.

This sequence joins TRBV7-8 and TRBJ2-3; 8 bases align to TRBD2. Germline CDR1 SGHVS, CDR2 FQNEAQ. The CDR3 totals 12 residues. The J segment lost 6 bases and the V segment lost 9 bases, leaving 5 bases of the junction unmatched. In DNA form, the CDR3 reads TGTGCCAGTATAGCGGGGAGGGATACGCAGTATTTT. Translation: CASIAGRDTQYF.

Only a few counts were recorded for this clone. The J gene is TRBJ2-7, the V gene TRBV19; 10 bases line up with TRBD1. Germline CDR1 is LNHDA and CDR2 is SQIVND (reference sequence). Losses at the gene ends were 3 bases for V and 2 bases for J; bases not matched to a gene: 10. The CDR3 sequence is 17 residues long. The CDR3, as DNA: TGTGCCAGTAGTATGACCGCGGACAGGGGGACAACCTACGAGCAGTACTTC. Translating it yields CASSMTADRGTTYEQYF.

This clone was seen just once. The DNA of the CDR3 is TGCGCCAGCAGCTTGAATGACGCGGGGTCCTACAATGAGCAGTTCTTC. The encoded protein is CASSLNDAGSYNEQFF. V is TRBV5-1 and J is TRBJ2-1, with D possibly being TRBD2 (6 bases). The germline V gene has CDR1 SGHRS and CDR2 YFSETQ. The CDR3 runs to 16 residues. The germline V and J ends were trimmed by 1 base and 1 base, with 12 bases remaining between them.

The J gene is TRBJ1-3, the V gene TRBV7-9; D perhaps matches TRBD1 (6 bases). The germline V gene encodes CDR1 SEHNR and CDR2 FQNEAQ (reference sequence). Between the trimmed V and J ends, which lost 2 bases and 0 bases, there was a span of 17 bases. The CDR3 has 18 amino acids. CDR3 residues: CASSLNFRGRSSGNTIYF. CDR3 DNA sequence: TGTGCCAGCAGCTTAAATTTCAGGGGCCGAAGCTCTGGAAACACCATATATTTT.